The sequence of this T cell receptor (beta chain) was determined in a study of regulatory T cells in long-lasting Graves disease. Background on the study: Patients with persistent Graves' disease had over 5 years of antithyroid drugs and persistent TSH receptor antibodies.

Broader study findings: TCR diversity was lower in persistent Graves' patients (versus newly diagnosed ones).

With respect to this clonotype: What it binds is not known.

CDR3 regions were amplified by Arm-PCR using iRepertoire HTBI primers to build TCR beta libraries. TCRdb recomputed calls from the multiplex PCR reads with MiXCR, one row per CDR3 protein. The profile covers roughly 400,000 distinct CDR3 sequences, with 21% appearing a single time and more than 13% taken by the ten largest. Indicated time point: persistent/refractory GD, antithyroid drugs over 5 years with positive TRAb. From RNA extracted from PBMCs, the TCR library was made. Here the sequenced sample was peripheral blood mononuclear cells (PBMCs), taken when the disease was refractory, from a patient treated with antithyroid drugs. The clonotype comes from a female donor with Graves disease.

CDR3 loop: CASSSPGSLGSYEQYF. CDR3 nucleotides: TGTGCCAGCAGTTCTCCGGGCTCCCTAGGATCCTACGAGCAGTACTTC. The chain joins TRBV6-5 to TRBJ2-7; D is unclear. The V and J ends lost 4 bases and 1 base respectively, with 17 bases between them. CDR3 length: 16 residues. The V gene's germline CDR1 is MNHEY and CDR2 SVGAGI.